The source of this TCR beta chain is a study of blood T cell repertoires in COVID-19. In the study overall: The United States, Italy and Spain supplied acute and convalescent COVID-19 samples. T cells, B-cell-depleted T cells, or PBMCs supplied cDNA or gDNA.

Patients of the Seattle cohort, enrolled during active infection, were followed longitudinally. Looked up from germline, CDR1 is SNHLY and CDR2 is FYNNEI. V was cut by 11 bases and J by 2 bases, with 16 bases left in between. The CDR3 extends over 13 amino acids. Study processing details: Reference gene primers were amplified, and this amplification served to estimate nucleated cell counts. The data were produced by immunoSEQ multiplex PCR, yet TCRdb's version contains in-frame clones alone and is incomplete. V and J calls and clone size are as listed in that table; D and trimming were resolved from the DNA. Seen here are about 180,000 clones, over 65% observed once, and the top ten hold over 15%.

J is TRBJ2-7 and V is TRBV2; tentative D call: TRBD1 (6 bases). The sequencing input was peripheral blood. The receptor comes from a person between 65 and 79 years old with COVID-19, enrolled during active disease. CDR3 sequence: CAVGQQGTYEQYF. The DNA for the CDR3 is TGTGCCGTCGGACAGCAGGGAACCTACGAGCAGTACTTC.